This T cell receptor (beta chain) was sequenced in a study of blood T cell repertoires in COVID-19 (dated by TCRdb to 2020 to 2022). For the study in its entirety: Samples covering the acute and convalescent phases of COVID-19 were provided by collaborators in the United States, Italy and Spain. The prospective study material was composed of cDNA or gDNA derived from T cells, B-cell-depleted T cells, or PBMCs. The dataset comprised deeply sampled blood TCRbeta repertoires from subjects exposed to, actively infected with, or recovered from COVID-19. A freely available public database, intended as a resource for researchers studying the immune response to SARS-CoV-2, is where the repertoires were released. The samples were drawn from the first 160 participants of the ongoing ImmuneRACE study and from 1,254 subjects provided by 6 global collaborators. Sample metadata almost always included a de-identified subject ID, COVID-19 status, age in years and sex. Where available, HLA class I and class II types were taken from metadata supplied by the sample provider and were not determined by assay-based typing.

Samples from volunteer blood donors who had recovered from COVID-19 were contributed by a second Seattle source. Collaborating institutions collected whole blood in K2EDTA tubes following their own protocols. For TCRbeta analysis, collaborators shipped samples in one of three forms: frozen whole blood, isolated PBMCs, or DNA extracted from either of those sample types. Overall results and qualifications from the work: The quantity of clinical and demographic metadata differed by source and by participant and was supplied without curation.

This clone was seen just once. Which antigen it targets is not known. Base qualities were left out, and no much larger clone turns up one base away. The CDR3 measures 15 amino acids from cysteine to phenylalanine. Kept here is only the CDR3 DNA, which spans 45 bases and is read in frame from base 1. Trimming removed 5 bases from V and 4 bases from J; the gene matches leave 7 bases unexplained. CDR1 and CDR2, per the germline V gene, are SGHAT and FQNNGV. The immunoSEQ Assay, a bias-controlled multiplex PCR, was used to amplify TCRbeta CDR3 regions from genomic DNA. As for how the authors treated the data: Within the assay, amplification of reference gene primers was used to estimate how many nucleated cells each sample contained. To quantify the absolute abundance of each unique TCRbeta CDR3 rearrangement, sequence reads were collapsed and filtered. For each sample, productive Simpson clonality was calculated as the square root of Simpson's diversity index over productive rearrangements. Drawn from immuneACCESS, this table holds only the in-frame rearrangements with V and J called that TCRdb kept. Clones are partly lost; checked studies trace under half to an unresolved V gene and leave the rest unexplained. V and J calls plus clone size are reproduced from that table; the DNA served to infer D and trimming. The sample yields about 260,000 clones; around 87% were counted once. The ten largest clones capture more than 1.3% of the sample.

Sequencing was carried out using peripheral blood. This TCR came from a middle-aged woman who had recovered from COVID-19. The chain is encoded by TRBV11-2 joined to TRBJ2-7, with TRBD2 identical over 11 junction bases. The CDR3 region: CASSKVAGGPYEQYF. The DNA sequence reads TGTGCCAGCAGCAAGGTAGCGGGGGGGCCTTACGAGCAGTACTTC. The CDR3 plus the reference TRBV11-2 and TRBJ2-7 genes for the other parts give the full variable domain: EAGVAQSPRYKIIEKRQSVAFWCNPISGHATLYWYQQILGQGPKLLIQFQNNGVVDDSQLPKDRFSAERLKGVDSTLKIQPAKLEDSAVYLCASSKVAGGPYEQYFGPGTRLTVT.